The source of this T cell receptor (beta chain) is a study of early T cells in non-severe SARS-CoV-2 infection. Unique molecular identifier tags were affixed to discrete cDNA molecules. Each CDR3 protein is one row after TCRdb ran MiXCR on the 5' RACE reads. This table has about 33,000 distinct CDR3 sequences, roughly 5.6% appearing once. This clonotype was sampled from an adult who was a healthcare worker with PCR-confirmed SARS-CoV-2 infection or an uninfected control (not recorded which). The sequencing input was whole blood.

For the CDR3, the DNA is TGTGCCTGGAGCTCGCCGGGACAGGGGATTGGCTACACCTTC. Translation gives CAWSSPGQGIGYTF. The genes are TRBV30 and TRBJ1-2; 10 positions agree with TRBD1. The CDR3 consists of 14 residues. The V and J ends lost 3 bases and 7 bases, in that order; junction bases with no gene match: 8. The V gene's germline CDR1 is GTSNPN and CDR2 SVGIG (reference sequence). The complete variable domain, with remaining parts taken from reference TRBV30 and TRBJ1-2, reads SQTIHQWPATLVQPVGSPLSLECTVEGTSNPNLYWYRQAAGRGLQLLFYSVGIGQISSEVPQNLSASRPQDRQFILSSKKLLLSDSGFYLCAWSSPGQGIGYTFGSGTRLTVV.